The present entry profiles one T cell receptor (beta chain) with its context. The antigen remains unidentified. V gave up 5 bases and J gave up 4 bases; unmatched junction bases: 9. This CDR3 region has 15 residues. The germline CDR1 and CDR2 sequences are SGHVS and FQNEAQ. Here immunoSEQ multiplex PCR was the method, and the copy in TCRdb shows in-frame clones only, minus some. The sample has just under 95,000 clones; 80% to 90% are singletons. Sampled blood was obtained at baseline, cycle 4 day 1, and cycle 7 day 1. The data stem from a study of OX40 agonist ivuxolimab in advanced cancers. About the research overall: People who had prior anti-PD-1, anti-PD-L1 or anti-CTLA-4 therapy could take part, and under 45% had some. Study observations and caveats: Some patients without response likewise showed low normalized clonal expansion.

This receptor was taken from an adult with an advanced solid tumor such as melanoma, head and neck, liver or kidney cancer. The source was CD4+ or CD8+ T cells sorted from blood, collected in a trial of the OX40 agonist ivuxolimab. This chain links TRBV7-8 with TRBJ2-7; 9 bases agree with TRBD1. CDR3 sequence (DNA): TGTGCCAGCAGCACCACGGGACAGGGACCTTACGAGCAGTACTTC. Translated: CASSTTGQGPYEQYF.